These 15 T cell receptor beta chains were all obtained from the same sample, sequenced in a study of Ad26.COV2.S vaccination and SARS-CoV-2 variants (TCRdb year 2021). The method was the immunoSEQ multiplex PCR assay. TCRdb holds this immuneACCESS table with in-frame rearrangements only. Some clones are missing; in checked studies, unresolved V genes explain under half, and the rest has no known cause. Here the sample has around 500,000 clones; around 89% occur a single time. Jointly, the top ten make up about 1.5% of the sample. In light of the paper, this sample's treatment or condition label describes: 15 to 20 received Ad26.COV2.S at low or high dose, single or two shots; roughly 5 received placebo; per-sample allocation not given. For vaccine and placebo recipients, repertoires were sequenced using samples collected on day 63 after the first injection. The starting material was peripheral blood, obtained in a trial of Ad26.COV2.S vaccine versus placebo. These TCRs come from a person between 18 and 65 years old who received the Ad26.COV2.S COVID-19 vaccine or a placebo.

V and J are TRBV5-4 and TRBJ1-1; D might be TRBD1 (6 bases). The CDR3 sequence is 13 residues long. Trimming cost V 4 bases and J 6 bases, with 13 bases left between them. The germline gives CDR1 SGHNT, CDR2 YYREEE (reference sequence). The CDR3 sequence: CASSRPGTPEAFF. In DNA, the CDR3 is TGTGCCAGCAGCCGCCCCGGGACACCTGAAGCTTTCTTT. Filled out from reference TRBV5-4 and TRBJ1-1, the complete variable domain reads ETGVTQSPTHLIKTRGQQVTLRCSSQSGHNTVSWYQQALGQGPQFIFQYYREEENGRGNFPPRFSGLQFPNYSSELNVNALELDDSALYLCASSRPGTPEAFFGQGTRLTVV.

The count of this clone is one. Here the CDR3 reads CASSFGTGSVGEQFF. CDR3 coding DNA: TGTGCCAGCAGCTTCGGGACAGGTTCCGTTGGGGAGCAGTTCTTC. The V and J genes are TRBV11-2 and TRBJ2-1, with 8 bases lining up with TRBD1. V shed 3 bases and J 10 bases; nucleotides not matched to a gene: 11. The CDR3 consists of 15 residues. Germline assignment: CDR1 SGHAT and CDR2 FQNNGV. Full variable domain (rest looked up from reference TRBV11-2 and TRBJ2-1): EAGVAQSPRYKIIEKRQSVAFWCNPISGHATLYWYQQILGQGPKLLIQFQNNGVVDDSQLPKDRFSAERLKGVDSTLKIQPAKLEDSAVYLCASSFGTGSVGEQFFGPGTRLTVL.

Notes on this clone: Additional DNA sequences in this sample encode the identical CDR3. This sequence joins TRBV7-9 and TRBJ1-1; D call uncertain. The length of the CDR3 is 11 residues. V shed 5 bases and J shed 1 base, with 2 bases lying between them. The germline V gene encodes CDR1 SEHNR and CDR2 FQNEAQ (reference sequence). The CDR3 region is CASSRNTEAFF. The DNA of the CDR3 is TGTGCCAGCAGCCGGAACACTGAAGCTTTCTTT.

In its sample, this clone was seen a few times. This sequence joins TRBV7-9 and TRBJ1-1; D is uncertain. This CDR3 is 12 amino acids long. Germline CDR1 and CDR2: SEHNR and FQNEAQ (reference sequence). Deletions cut 8 bases from V and 1 base from J, with 8 bases between. The CDR3 DNA follows: TGTGCCAGCCAGGTAGGGAACACTGAAGCTTTCTTT. Residues: CASQVGNTEAFF.

This chain uses TRBV5-1 with TRBJ1-1; D gene unclear. The germline V gene has CDR1 SGHRS and CDR2 YFSETQ. The CDR3 runs to 13 residues. Trimming shortened V by 4 bases and J by 5 bases, and 12 bases separated the two germline ends. Here the CDR3 reads CASSPDVGTEAFF. As DNA, the CDR3 is TGCGCCAGCAGCCCGGACGTCGGGACTGAAGCTTTCTTT.

The chain couples TRBV7-9 to TRBJ2-7; maybe TRBD1 (6 bases). CDR1 is SEHNR and CDR2 is FQNEAQ in the germline V gene (reference sequence). V lost 6 bases and J lost 4, with 7 bases in between. The CDR3 is 11 residues long. The CDR3 coding sequence is TGTGCCAGCAGGCAGGGGTACGAGCAGTACTTC. Protein: CASRQGYEQYF.

This CDR3 is CASRDSYEQYF. As DNA, the CDR3 is TGTGCCAGCAGGGACTCCTACGAGCAGTACTTC. The chain carries TRBV27 and TRBJ2-7; D gene uncertain. The germline V gene has CDR1 MNHEY and CDR2 SMNVEV (reference sequence). Trimming took off 6 bases at V and 0 bases at J, with 3 bases between the two ends. There are 11 residues in the CDR3.

This clone was seen just once. The chain joins TRBV5-1 to TRBJ2-3, with 10 bases fitting TRBD2. Germline assignment: CDR1 SGHRS and CDR2 YFSETQ. V was clipped by 1 base and J by 5 bases; unmatched bases: 4. The CDR3 is 15 residues long. CDR3 sequence (DNA): TGCGCCAGCAGCTTGAGCCTAGCGGGGGTAGATACGCAGTATTTT. Its translation is CASSLSLAGVDTQYF.

The rearrangement joins TRBV18 to TRBJ1-1, with a tentative D call TRBD1 (6 bases). Trimming pared 3 bases from V and 5 bases from J, leaving 16 bases between. The length of the CDR3 is 15 residues. The germline gives CDR1 KGHSH, CDR2 LQKENI. CDR3 sequence reads: CASSPQGGMGTEAFF. Written as DNA, the CDR3 is TGTGCCAGCTCACCGCAAGGGGGGATGGGGACTGAAGCTTTCTTT.

The chain links TRBV6-2 or TRBV6-3 to TRBJ1-1; unclear D gene. The germline V and J ends were trimmed by 2 bases and 0 bases, with 4 bases remaining between them. Per germline, CDR1 MNHEY and CDR2 SVGEGT. The CDR3 spans 13 residues. The CDR3 region has the DNA TGTGCCAGCAGTTACACCTTGAACACTGAAGCTTTCTTT. Protein: CASSYTLNTEAFF.

The chain carries TRBV29-1 and TRBJ2-1; D is perhaps TRBD1 or TRBD2 (5 bases each). In germline, CDR1 is SQVTM, CDR2 ANQGSEA. The CDR3 totals 14 residues. The ends were cut back, 3 bases at V and 11 bases at J, with 20 bases in the middle. The DNA for the CDR3 is TGCAGCGTTGATATACCCGGGGCCGGAAAACAGCAGTTCTTC. It is translated as CSVDIPGAGKQQFF.

V usage is TRBV30 and J usage is TRBJ1-4; D is unresolved. Trimming stripped 2 bases from V and 4 bases from J, with 8 bases between. This CDR3 is 13 amino acids long. Germline CDR1 reads GTSNPN; CDR2 reads SVGIG (reference sequence). The CDR3 nucleotides are TGTGCCTGGAGTCTGATTAGTAATGAAAAACTGTTTTTT. It yields the protein CAWSLISNEKLFF.

This rearrangement joins TRBV7-9 to TRBJ2-7; TRBD1 agrees at 10 bases. Germline V gene data show CDR1 as SEHNR and CDR2 as FQNEAQ (reference sequence). Trimming took 5 bases from V and 0 from J; bases not matched to a gene: 7. The CDR3 extends over 16 amino acids. The CDR3 here is CASSPRQGAHSYEQYF. In nucleotides, the CDR3 is TGTGCCAGCAGCCCCCGACAGGGGGCGCACTCCTACGAGCAGTACTTC.

The chain links TRBV10-2 to TRBJ2-2; 8 nucleotides align to TRBD1. CDR1 and CDR2 (germline): WSHSY, SAAADI. Trimming removed 2 bases from V and 6 bases from J; junction bases left unmatched: 8. The CDR3 totals 16 residues. This chain's CDR3 is CASSEAPGTGPGELFF. The CDR3 DNA is TGCGCCAGCAGTGAGGCACCCGGGACAGGCCCCGGGGAGCTGTTTTTT.

J is TRBJ2-1 and V is TRBV4-2; D might be TRBD2 (6 bases). V dropped 0 bases and J dropped 7 bases, with 19 bases sitting between them. Germline-derived CDR1 and CDR2 are LGHNA and YNFKEQ. This CDR3 is 17 amino acids long. For the CDR3, the DNA is TGTGCCAGCAGCCAAGATATAGGACCCTATGGGGGGAATGAGCAGTTCTTC. Translation gives CASSQDIGPYGGNEQFF.